This note documents a single T cell receptor beta chain sequence. The data derive from a study of blood T cell repertoires in COVID-19. The protocol was immunoSEQ multiplex PCR, while the TCRdb copy is restricted to in-frame clones and leaves out a portion. The repertoire holds roughly 140,000 clones, with roughly 90% as singletons. The CDR3 runs 16 residues. Between the trimmed V and J ends, which lost 2 bases and 9 bases, there was a span of 17 bases. From germline, CDR1 is ENHRY and CDR2 SYGVKD. The sequence was collected from a woman in her 30s with acute COVID-19. The chain is built from TRBV10-3 and TRBJ1-6; D possibly corresponds to TRBD1 (5 bases). Sequenced: PBMCs or T cells enriched from blood (not recorded which). CDR3 nucleotides: TGTGCCATCAGTGAGAACGGACAAGGGTCGCGTTCACCCCTCCACTTT. Translated: CAISENGQGSRSPLHF.